This TCR beta chain was sequenced for a study of T cell responses to AZD1222 COVID-19 vaccine. This CDR3 region has 12 residues. V lost 0 bases and J 10 bases, leaving 7 bases between the germline ends. CDR1 is SEHNR and CDR2 is FQNEAQ in the germline V gene (reference sequence). The assay was immunoSEQ multiplex PCR, and TCRdb's table has in-frame clones only and misses some. The repertoire includes about 160,000 clones, about 91% of them detected once, and roughly 4.4% sits in the top ten. Comments on this clone: Its antigen is not identified.

The study, taken as a whole, reports: Spike-specific TCRs gained breadth and depth after people received two AZD1222 doses. At 160-218 and 743-854, vaccine-associated CD4 TCRs were dominant, and they spanned spike.

The clonotype was recovered from an adult in good health. The sample consisted of peripheral blood, taken on day 0 of MenACWY control vaccination. V gene TRBV7-9 combines with J gene TRBJ2-1; D call uncertain. The CDR3 spells CASSLATQEQFF. The DNA for the CDR3 is TGTGCCAGCAGCTTAGCTACTCAAGAGCAGTTCTTC. Full variable domain (remainder filled in from reference TRBV7-9 and TRBJ2-1): DTGVSQNPRHKITKRGQNVTFRCDPISEHNRLYWYRQTLGQGPEFLTYFQNEAQLEKSRLLSDRFSAERPKGSFSTLEIQRTEQGDSAMYLCASSLATQEQFFGPGTRLTVL.